Shown below are 31 T cell receptor beta chains from a single sample sequenced in a study of T cell responses to AZD1222 COVID-19 vaccine. Clones were sequenced by immunoSEQ multiplex PCR, and TCRdb holds only the in-frame ones, with some missing. The table records 95,000 to 110,000 clones, over 75% of them present only once. The specimen was peripheral blood, collected on day 0 of AZD1222 vaccination. Receptors were obtained from an adult in good health.

The rearrangement uses TRBV7-6 and TRBJ2-3; D unclear. The CDR3 spans 14 residues. The germline V and J ends were trimmed by 5 bases and 5 bases, with 14 bases remaining between them. CDR1 is SGHVS, CDR2 FNYEAQ, per germline. This CDR3 is CASSPSIVQDTQYF. DNA for the CDR3: TGTGCCAGCAGCCCGTCAATCGTCCAAGATACGCAGTATTTT.

The chain carries TRBV5-4 and TRBJ1-5; tentatively, D is TRBD1 (5 bases). Germline V gene data show CDR1 as SGHNT and CDR2 as YYREEE (reference sequence). CDR3 size: 14 residues. The V end was cut by 3 bases, the J end by 7 bases, with 14 bases between. The CDR3 loop reads CASSSGVEGQPQHF. CDR3 nucleotide sequence: TGTGCCAGCAGCTCAGGAGTGGAGGGGCAGCCCCAGCATTTT.

This chain joins TRBV5-1 and TRBJ1-2, with D possibly matching TRBD1 (6 bases). The CDR3 loop spans 16 amino acids. V lost 0 bases and J 3 bases, leaving 15 bases between the germline ends. Germline V gene sequence: CDR1 SGHRS, CDR2 YFSETQ. DNA of the CDR3: TGCGCCAGCAGCTTGGTAGGGGGGGACTTCGACTATGGCTACACCTTC. Its translation: CASSLVGGDFDYGYTF.

The rearrangement uses TRBV27 and TRBJ1-4; a weak D match, TRBD1 (6 bases). V dropped 5 bases and J dropped 3 bases, with 10 bases sitting between them. The CDR3 contains 14 residues. Germline CDR1 reads MNHEY; CDR2 reads SMNVEV (reference sequence). Written as DNA, the CDR3 is TGTGCCAGCAGTACAGGGCCCTCTAATGAAAAACTGTTTTTT. Its protein product is CASSTGPSNEKLFF.

The chain couples TRBV6-6 to TRBJ1-5; 11 positions match TRBD1. J lost 7 bases, V lost 10 bases, and 6 bases had no gene match. This CDR3 has 13 residues. Germline-derived CDR1 and CDR2 are MNHNY and SVGAGI (reference sequence). The CDR3, as DNA: TGTGCCACAGGACAGGGGGCGAACCAGCCCCAGCATTTT. Amino acids: CATGQGANQPQHF.

V is TRBV12-3 or TRBV12-4 and J is TRBJ1-2; the match to TRBD1 covers 7 bases. This CDR3 has 13 residues. Trimming took 5 bases from V and 4 from J; bases not matched to a gene: 4. CDR3: CASSPTGRYGYTF. CDR3 nucleotide sequence: TGTGCCAGCAGTCCGACAGGGCGCTATGGCTACACCTTC.

The chain is built from TRBV7-8 and TRBJ1-1; D is ambiguous. Germline CDR1 is SGHVS and CDR2 is FQNEAQ. The V and J ends lost 1 base and 0 bases respectively, with 12 bases between them. The CDR3 loop spans 16 amino acids. CDR3: CASSLEGARMNTEAFF. CDR3 nucleotides: TGTGCCAGCAGCTTAGAAGGCGCCAGGATGAACACTGAAGCTTTCTTT. Based on the CDR3 plus reference TRBV7-8 and TRBJ1-1, the full variable domain is GAGVSQSPRYKVAKRGQDVALRCDPISGHVSLFWYQQALGQGPEFLTYFQNEAQLDKSGLPSDRFFAERPEGSVSTLKIQRTQQEDSAVYLCASSLEGARMNTEAFFGQGTRLTVV.

This chain connects TRBV5-4 to TRBJ2-7, with D tentatively TRBD1 (5 bases). Germline assignment: CDR1 SGHNT and CDR2 YYREEE (reference sequence). The CDR3 has 15 residues. Trimming removed 2 bases from V and 0 bases from J, with 12 bases in between. CDR3 nucleotide sequence: TGTGCCAGCAGCTTCAGGGATACCTCCTCCTACGAGCAGTACTTC. This translates into CASSFRDTSSYEQYF. Full variable domain (remainder filled in from reference TRBV5-4 and TRBJ2-7): ETGVTQSPTHLIKTRGQQVTLRCSSQSGHNTVSWYQQALGQGPQFIFQYYREEENGRGNFPPRFSGLQFPNYSSELNVNALELDDSALYLCASSFRDTSSYEQYFGPGTRLTVT.

The chain is built from TRBV15 and TRBJ1-2; D gene ambiguous. V was trimmed by 0 bases and J by 7 bases, leaving 21 bases between them. The CDR3 is 17 residues long. Germline V lookup: CDR1 LNHNV, CDR2 YYDKDF (reference sequence). CDR3 in amino acids: CATSRDHGGGLRGGYTF. CDR3 DNA sequence: TGTGCCACCAGCAGAGATCACGGCGGAGGCCTGCGGGGTGGCTACACCTTC.

The chain joins TRBV27 to TRBJ1-4; 12 bases are shared with TRBD1. V gave up 8 bases and J gave up 0 bases; unmatched junction bases: 4. The CDR3 is 16 amino acids. Germline CDR1 and CDR2: MNHEY and SMNVEV (reference sequence). CDR3 loop: CASGGTGGSTNEKLFF. CDR3 bases: TGTGCCAGCGGGGGGACAGGGGGCTCAACTAATGAAAAACTGTTTTTT.

This chain uses TRBV6-5 with TRBJ2-2; the D gene is possibly TRBD1 (6 bases). Germline CDR1 and CDR2: MNHEY and SVGAGI. The CDR3 contains 14 residues. Deletions cut 6 bases from V and 1 base from J, with 9 bases between. This chain's CDR3 is CASRADRNTGELFF. As DNA, the CDR3 is TGTGCCAGCAGAGCGGACAGGAACACCGGGGAGCTGTTTTTT.

The chain combines TRBV7-9 with TRBJ1-1; the D gene is possibly TRBD1 (6 bases). This CDR3 has 13 amino acids. Trimming cost V 5 bases and J 7 bases, with 14 bases left between them. Germline V lookup: CDR1 SEHNR, CDR2 FQNEAQ (reference sequence). The CDR3 coding sequence is TGTGCCAGCAGCCTCCTGACAGGTGTTGAAGCTTTCTTT. Translating it yields CASSLLTGVEAFF.

This clone was recorded a few times. The chain employs TRBV13 and TRBJ1-3; D is undetermined. The germline V gene has CDR1 PRHDT and CDR2 FYEKMQ (reference sequence). The CDR3 spans 16 residues. The V gene lost 2 bases and the J gene lost 4 bases, with 15 bases spanning the gap. CDR3 in DNA: TGTGCCAGCAGCTTATTTAAGGGTTCGTCCGGAAACACCATATATTTT. Its protein product is CASSLFKGSSGNTIYF. Full variable domain (rest looked up from reference TRBV13 and TRBJ1-3): AAGVIQSPRHLIKEKRETATLKCYPIPRHDTVYWYQQGPGQDPQFLISFYEKMQSDKGSIPDRFSAQQFSDYHSELNMSSLELGDSALYFCASSLFKGSSGNTIYFGEGSWLTVV.

The J gene is TRBJ2-5, the V gene TRBV6-5, with D perhaps matching TRBD2 (5 bases). This CDR3 contains 11 residues. The germline CDR1 and CDR2 sequences are MNHEY and SVGAGI. Between the trimmed V and J ends, which lost 8 bases and 7 bases, there was a span of 11 bases. In DNA, the CDR3 is TGTGCCAGCCGAAGCGGAAGGACCCAGTACTTC. Translation gives CASRSGRTQYF.

This chain uses TRBV12-5 with TRBJ1-1; the D gene is possibly TRBD1 (5 bases). This CDR3 has 14 amino acids. The germline V and J ends were trimmed by 3 bases and 1 base, with 9 bases remaining between them. Per the germline V gene, CDR1 is LGHNT and CDR2 is FRNRAP. The DNA of the CDR3 is TGTGCTAGTGGTTTTCGACAGAGGAACACTGAAGCTTTCTTT. Residues: CASGFRQRNTEAFF.

V is TRBV5-1 and J is TRBJ2-5; 10 bases fit TRBD2. J gave up 1 base and V 6 bases, and 6 bases lay outside the gene matches. Germline lookup yields CDR1 SGHRS and CDR2 YFSETQ. CDR3 size: 15 residues. The CDR3 DNA is TGCGCCAGCAATCGGGTAGCGGGGGGCCAAGAGACCCAGTACTTC. It is translated as CASNRVAGGQETQYF.

The chain is built from TRBV12-3 or TRBV12-4 and TRBJ2-1; D is unclear. This CDR3 spans 11 amino acids. V was clipped by 4 bases and J by 8 bases, with 6 bases between them. DNA of the CDR3: TGTGCCAGCAGTTCGGGTTATGAGCAGTTCTTC. Translating gives CASSSGYEQFF.

This chain links TRBV1 with TRBJ1-2; the DNA was not used to check the table's D call, TRBD1. TRBV1 is noted as a pseudogene. The CDR3 is 14 amino acids. CDR3 protein: CTSSQRGGGSGYTF. Written as DNA, the CDR3 is TGCACCAGCAGCCAACGAGGGGGCGGTAGTGGCTACACCTTC.

V usage is TRBV6-6 and J usage is TRBJ2-7, with D uncertain. The V gene's germline CDR1 is MNHNY and CDR2 SVGAGI (reference sequence). The V gene lost 7 bases and the J gene lost 0 bases, with 7 bases spanning the gap. This CDR3 region has 12 residues. CDR3 residues: CASKDVSYEQYF. Here the CDR3 DNA reads TGTGCCAGCAAAGACGTCTCCTACGAGCAGTACTTC.

This chain joins TRBV11-2 and TRBJ1-1; 8 nucleotides align to TRBD1. V gave up 8 bases and J gave up 5 bases; unmatched junction bases: 4. The CDR3 has 12 amino acids. CDR1 and CDR2 from the germline V gene are SGHAT and FQNNGV. The CDR3: CASGQGLTEAFF. Here the CDR3 DNA reads TGTGCCAGCGGACAGGGTTTAACTGAAGCTTTCTTT.

The V gene is TRBV10-2, the J gene TRBJ1-1, with unresolved D. Trimming took off 6 bases at V and 1 base at J, with 9 bases between the two ends. Germline assignment: CDR1 WSHSY and CDR2 SAAADI. The CDR3 sequence is 13 residues long. The chain's CDR3 is CASRSTGNTEAFF. For the CDR3, the DNA is TGCGCCAGCAGAAGCACGGGGAACACTGAAGCTTTCTTT.

The gene calls are TRBV29-1 and TRBJ1-1; the D is unclear. The CDR3 loop spans 14 amino acids. Trimming cost V 7 bases and J 4 bases, with 19 bases left between them. Germline CDR1 is SQVTM and CDR2 is ANQGSEA. Here the CDR3 DNA reads TGCAGCGGAACAACGGACGTTCGGAGCACTGAAGCTTTCTTT. Residues: CSGTTDVRSTEAFF.

The chain recombines TRBV7-9 with TRBJ2-1; D is possibly TRBD1 (6 bases). V was shortened by 5 bases and J by 5 bases, with 16 bases between the two germline ends. Germline CDR1 reads SEHNR; CDR2 reads FQNEAQ (reference sequence). The CDR3 has 15 amino acids. The DNA for the CDR3 is TGTGCCAGCAGCGTACAGGGAACCATCGACAATGAGCAGTTCTTC. Protein product: CASSVQGTIDNEQFF. The whole variable domain, remainder taken from reference TRBV7-9 and TRBJ2-1, is DTGVSQNPRHKITKRGQNVTFRCDPISEHNRLYWYRQTLGQGPEFLTYFQNEAQLEKSRLLSDRFSAERPKGSFSTLEIQRTEQGDSAMYLCASSVQGTIDNEQFFGPGTRLTVL.

The chain couples TRBV28 to TRBJ2-7; perhaps TRBD2 as D (5 bases). V gave up 7 bases and J gave up 0 bases, with 13 bases separating them. The CDR3 extends over 14 amino acids. The V gene's germline CDR1 is MDHEN and CDR2 SYDVKM. The CDR3 loop is CASTWDSASYEQYF. CDR3 coding DNA: TGTGCCAGCACCTGGGATAGCGCCTCCTACGAGCAGTACTTC.

The chain links TRBV12-5 to TRBJ2-1; 7 positions agree with TRBD2. Germline CDR1 and CDR2: LGHNT and FRNRAP. The CDR3 extends over 14 amino acids. V gave up 1 base and J gave up 9 bases; unmatched junction bases: 6. The CDR3 DNA sequence: TGTGCTAGTGGTTTGGCTCGGAAGCGGGGTGAGCAGTTCTTC. Protein: CASGLARKRGEQFF.

This clone was seen a few times. The V call is TRBV11-3, the J call TRBJ2-7; possibly TRBD1 or TRBD2 for D (5 bases each). There are 12 residues in the CDR3. Germline assignment: CDR1 SGHNT and CDR2 YENEEA. V gave up 1 base and J gave up 6 bases, with 7 bases separating them. CDR3 sequence reads: CASSLGGGEQYF. The CDR3 DNA follows: TGTGCCAGCAGCTTAGGTGGGGGCGAGCAGTACTTC.

The rearrangement links TRBV5-4 to TRBJ1-2; perhaps TRBD1 as D (6 bases). Germline CDR1 reads SGHNT; CDR2 reads YYREEE (reference sequence). There are 13 residues in the CDR3. Trimming cost V 2 bases and J 3 bases, with 8 bases left between them. Written as DNA, the CDR3 is TGTGCCAGCAGCTTAAGGACAGACTATGGCTACACCTTC. Protein sequence: CASSLRTDYGYTF.

The chain is built from TRBV11-3 and TRBJ1-2, with D uncertain. V was trimmed by 4 bases and J by 6 bases, leaving 0 bases between them. Germline assignment: CDR1 SGHNT and CDR2 YENEEA. The CDR3 runs to 9 residues. The CDR3 loop reads CASSYGYTF. The CDR3 nucleotides are TGTGCCAGCAGCTATGGCTACACCTTC.

This clone was detected only once. The chain has TRBV29-1 and TRBJ1-1, with D tentatively TRBD1 (5 bases). Looked up from germline, CDR1 is SQVTM and CDR2 is ANQGSEA. The CDR3 is made up of 15 amino acids. V lost 2 bases and J 3 bases, leaving 16 bases between the germline ends. The CDR3: CSVERPGGVDTEAFF. The CDR3 region has the DNA TGCAGCGTTGAAAGGCCGGGAGGGGTCGACACTGAAGCTTTCTTT. Full variable domain (remainder filled in from reference TRBV29-1 and TRBJ1-1): SAVISQKPSRDICQRGTSLTIQCQVDSQVTMMFWYRQQPGQSLTLIATANQGSEATYESGFVIDKFPISRPNLTFSTLTVSNMSPEDSSIYLCSVERPGGVDTEAFFGQGTRLTVV.

This chain links TRBV6-2 or TRBV6-3 with TRBJ2-7; D is perhaps TRBD1 (6 bases). The CDR3 has 14 amino acids. With 1 base removed from V and 11 bases from J, the gap between germline ends came to 18 bases. Per the germline V gene, CDR1 is MNHEY and CDR2 is SVGEGT. CDR3 DNA: TGTGCCAGCAGTTACTGGAGCGGTGGACAGCCGGAGTACTTC. Residues: CASSYWSGGQPEYF.

This sequence joins TRBV7-9 and TRBJ2-3; TRBD1 or TRBD2 may be the D gene (5 bases each). The germline V gene has CDR1 SEHNR and CDR2 FQNEAQ (reference sequence). V gave up 5 bases and J gave up 4 bases, with 7 bases separating them. The CDR3 covers 12 residues. The CDR3 DNA follows: TGTGCCAGCAGCCCGGGACCAGATACGCAGTATTTT. Translating gives CASSPGPDTQYF.